The source of this TCR beta chain is a study of T cells in Graves' hyperthyroidism and ophthalmopathy (dated by TCRdb to the late 2010s). Looking at the study overall: Peripheral blood was sampled at the time of initial diagnosis, prior to any treatment. The approximately 100 discovery patients were randomly divided into training and test sets at a 7:3 ratio. In addition, the study compared T-cell repertoires in thyroid tissue and in blood from five or six Graves' hyperthyroidism patients. TCR Vbeta CDR3 sequencing of 135 peripheral blood samples (over 40 ophthalmopathy, 75 to 85 hyperthyroidism and roughly 17 progressor patients) is reported in the paper. After blood sampling, hyperthyroidism patients were treated with methimazole at a starting dose of 30 mg daily, and ophthalmopathy patients were treated with high-dose intravenous methylprednisolone. TCR V-J signatures able to tell the groups apart were searched for in a discovery cohort of 90 to 100 patients, of whom over 40 had Graves' ophthalmopathy and 55 to 60 had stable Graves' hyperthyroidism. An independent validation cohort of some 18 hyperthyroidism patients and 17 patients who later progressed to ophthalmopathy tested prospective prediction of ophthalmopathy. The investigation overall reported the following: Ophthalmopathy was separated from stable hyperthyroidism by a 13 V-J signature model, with roughly 88% sensitivity and approximately 81% specificity obtained in cross-validation and 80%/75% obtained in testing. Most expanded thyroid clonotypes (frequency above 0.001) were also detected in blood, suggesting blood repertoires may reflect thyroid immune responses. Sample size was not statistically predetermined, and blinding of investigators to group allocation was not performed. In validation, the model predicted progression to ophthalmopathy a median of about 6 months before onset, with over 60% sensitivity and nearly 75% specificity.

Ophthalmopathy patients had moderately to severely active disease, Clinical Activity Score of at least 3, NOSPECS grade of at least 4, and duration under 3 months. Any patient with an uncontrolled infection, another autoimmune disease, pregnancy or lactation was excluded. Diagnoses were established on the basis of clinical symptoms, serum thyroxine and TRAb, thyroid ultrasound, and orbital computed tomography. Ficoll-Paque density gradient centrifugation was used to isolate PBMCs from 8 to 10 ml of fresh peripheral blood. Total RNA was extracted with Trizol reagent, and quality was checked on an Agilent 2100 Bioanalyzer. Taken from cysteine to phenylalanine, the CDR3 has 12 residues. Only CDR3 DNA is held: 36 bases, read in frame from base 1. CDR1 SGDLS and CDR2 YYNGEE were looked up in the germline V gene. The germline ends are 7 bases apart after V is trimmed by 3 bases and J by 4 bases. The TCR beta CDR3 regions were amplified from the RNA transcripts. The first round of RT-PCR for the TCR CDR3 was performed with the HTBI primer set and the Qiagen OneStep RT-PCR kit. Libraries were constructed in a second round of multiplex PCR, after which size selection and purification were carried out. Sequencing of the libraries was done on an Illumina HiSeq2000 using paired-end 100 bp reads. Regarding the original processing steps: SOAPnuke was used to process the raw data, throwing out any read that contained adapters or uncalled bases, had a mean Phred below 15, or lacked an exact constant-primer or identifier match. High-quality paired reads were merged with COPE v1.2.5, and unique nucleotide sequences were defined as clonotypes. MiTCR v1.1 was used to align the clonotypes against IMGT TRBV, TRBD and TRBJ reference segments. Analysis was restricted to V-J combinations with a frequency above 0.0001, which covered roughly 99% of repertoires. The TCS score was defined as the ratio of F50 (clonal expansion) to E x V (chaos), calculated using BLOSUM62-based TCRdist between CDR3 peptides within each V-J. Welch's t-statistics and random forest reduced roughly 530 V-J features to some 14, which were used in a naive Bayes classifier (R e1071). TCRdb trimmed the raw reads at Q25, called clones with MiXCR and kept productive beta chains. Each CDR3 protein appears once, grouped with its most common genes and DNA. For this entry, the V and J calls and clone size follow TCRdb and not the study's own pipeline. The sample includes about 530,000 distinct CDR3 sequences, with roughly 15% observed a single time. Roughly 18% of the sample is held by the ten biggest clonotypes.

Remarks on this clonotype: Its antigen is unknown. There are no base qualities to consult, and no much larger clone falls within one base.

Source material: blood. The receptor was derived from a woman aged 18-29 years with Graves' ophthalmopathy. Recombination linked TRBV9 to TRBJ1-2; perhaps TRBD1 is the D gene, with 5 bases matching. CDR3 sequence: CASSGDGYGYTF. The nucleotide sequence reads as follows: TGTGCCAGCAGCGGGGACGGCTATGGCTACACCTTC.